The source of this T cell receptor beta chain is a study of blood T cell repertoires in COVID-19. Overall study context: Spain, Italy and the United States supplied samples that represented acute and convalescent COVID-19. PBMCs, B-cell-depleted T cells, or T cells were the source of the cDNA or gDNA that made up the material.

As processed by the authors: Using reference gene primer amplification, nucleated cell counts were estimated. Profiling relied on immunoSEQ multiplex PCR, and the TCRdb table lists in-frame clones only, not all of them. The D gene and trimming were derived from the DNA, and the V and J assignments and clone size from that table. The sample holds 110,000 to 150,000 clones, about 80% seen once. In germline, CDR1 is SGHRS, CDR2 YFSETQ. V shed 7 bases, J shed 4 bases, and the junction held 10 bases outside the gene matches. This CDR3 has 15 amino acids. Sequencing was carried out using peripheral blood. This TCR derives from a human donor in a cohort sampled during active COVID-19. The V gene is TRBV5-1, the J gene TRBJ2-5; 10 positions agree with TRBD2. CDR3 sequence reads: CASGLGSGGAETQYF. The CDR3 DNA follows: TGCGCCAGCGGGCTGGGCAGCGGGGGGGCAGAGACCCAGTACTTC.